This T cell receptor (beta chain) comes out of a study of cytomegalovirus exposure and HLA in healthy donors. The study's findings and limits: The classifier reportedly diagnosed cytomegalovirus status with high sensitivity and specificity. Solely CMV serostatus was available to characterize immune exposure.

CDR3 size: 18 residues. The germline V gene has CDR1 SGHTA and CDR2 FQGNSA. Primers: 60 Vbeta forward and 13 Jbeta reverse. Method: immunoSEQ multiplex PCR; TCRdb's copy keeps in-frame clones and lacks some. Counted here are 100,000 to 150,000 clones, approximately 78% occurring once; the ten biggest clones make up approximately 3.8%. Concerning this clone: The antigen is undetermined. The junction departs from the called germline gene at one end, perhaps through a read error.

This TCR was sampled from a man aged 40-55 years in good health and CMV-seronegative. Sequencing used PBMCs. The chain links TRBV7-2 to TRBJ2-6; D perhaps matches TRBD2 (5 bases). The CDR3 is CASRLGVAGNSGANVLTF. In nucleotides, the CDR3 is TGTGCCAGCAGATTAGGTGTGGCGGGTAACTCTGGGGCCAACGTCCTGACTTTC.